In this sample, the clone carrying this T cell receptor (beta chain) turned up many times. What it recognizes is unknown. This record belongs to a study of T cells after posttransplantation cyclophosphamide. Study-level findings and limits: Donor-recipient repertoire similarity was low at 1-2 months, rising over year one.

Using immunoSEQ multiplex PCR, the repertoire was profiled, and TCRdb retains in-frame clones only, with some absent. Sampling found about 27,000 clones, none seen once. Cyclophosphamide on days +3 and +4 followed busulfan-fludarabine conditioning and a marrow graft. Trimming left V 1 base short and J 2 bases short, with 14 bases between. The CDR3 has 16 amino acids. Per the germline V gene, CDR1 is SGHVS and CDR2 is FNYEAQ. This TCR was sampled from a young adult male patient who received an allogeneic stem cell transplant from a related donor, was CMV-positive, and had no GVHD. Some T cells may possibly be graft donor cells. This material consisted of PBMCs, taken after allogeneic stem cell transplant with posttransplant cyclophosphamide. The rearrangement uses TRBV7-6 and TRBJ1-2; no clear D. CDR3 sequence reads: CASSLEEGSPNYGYTF. CDR3 bases: TGTGCCAGCAGCTTAGAGGAGGGCAGCCCCAACTATGGCTACACCTTC.